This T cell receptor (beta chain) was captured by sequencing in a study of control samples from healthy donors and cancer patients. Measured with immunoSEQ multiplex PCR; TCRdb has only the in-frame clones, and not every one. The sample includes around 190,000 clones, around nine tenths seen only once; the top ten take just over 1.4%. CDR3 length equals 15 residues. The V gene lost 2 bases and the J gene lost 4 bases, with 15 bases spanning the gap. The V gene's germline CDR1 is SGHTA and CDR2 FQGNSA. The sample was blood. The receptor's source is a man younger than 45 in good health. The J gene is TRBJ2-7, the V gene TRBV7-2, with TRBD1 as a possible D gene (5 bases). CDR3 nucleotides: TGTGCCAGCAGCTTACTGAGAGCAGGGTATTACGAGCAGTACTTC. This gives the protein CASSLLRAGYYEQYF.